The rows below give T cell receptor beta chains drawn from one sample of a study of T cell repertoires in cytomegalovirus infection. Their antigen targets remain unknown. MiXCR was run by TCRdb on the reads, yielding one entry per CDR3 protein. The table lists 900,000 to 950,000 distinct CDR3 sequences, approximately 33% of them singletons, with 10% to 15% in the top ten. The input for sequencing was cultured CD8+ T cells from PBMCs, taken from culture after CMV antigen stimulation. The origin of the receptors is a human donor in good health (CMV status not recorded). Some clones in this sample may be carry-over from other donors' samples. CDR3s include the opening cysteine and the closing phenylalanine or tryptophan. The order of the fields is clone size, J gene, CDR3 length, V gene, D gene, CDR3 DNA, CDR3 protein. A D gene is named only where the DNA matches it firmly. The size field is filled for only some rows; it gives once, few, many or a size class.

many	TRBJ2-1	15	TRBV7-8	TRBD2	TGTGCCAGCACGATGGGGCTAGCGGCCCACAGTGAGCAGTTCTTC	CASTMGLAAHSEQFF
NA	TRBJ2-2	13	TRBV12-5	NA	TGTGCTAGTGCCATTGAGGGGACCGGGGAGCTGTTTTTT	CASAIEGTGELFF
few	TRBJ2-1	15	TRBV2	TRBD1	TGTGCCAGCAGGGCCACCGGGACAGGGGGTCGGGAGCAGTTCTTC	CASRATGTGGREQFF
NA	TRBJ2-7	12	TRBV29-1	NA	TGCAGCGTTTCGGGGGGCTGGGACGAGCAGTACTTC	CSVSGGWDEQYF
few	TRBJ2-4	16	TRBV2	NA	TGTGCCAGCAGTGATGGGGAGGCGGTCGGCAAAAACATTCAGTACTTC	CASSDGEAVGKNIQYF
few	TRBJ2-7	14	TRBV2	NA	TGTGCCAGCAGGCTTGGGGGGCTGACCTACGAGCAGTACTTC	CASRLGGLTYEQYF
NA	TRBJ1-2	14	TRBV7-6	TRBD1	TGTGCCAGCAGCTCTACAGGGGAAGCCTATGGCTACACCTTC	CASSSTGEAYGYTF
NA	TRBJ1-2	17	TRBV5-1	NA	TGCGCCAGCAGCCCCCTTCTTGATGGGGCGCATAACTATGGCTACACCTTC	CASSPLLDGAHNYGYTF
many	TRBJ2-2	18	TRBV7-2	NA	TGTGCCAGCAGCTTAGTCCGGGAAGGTGGCTTGAACACCGGGGAGCTGTTTTTT	CASSLVREGGLNTGELFF
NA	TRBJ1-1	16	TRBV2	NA	TGTGCCAGCAGTCCGTCAACAGGGCCCATGAACACTGAAGCTTTCTTT	CASSPSTGPMNTEAFF
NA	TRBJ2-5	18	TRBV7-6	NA	TGTGCCAGCGGCCCCCCCCCAGAACCAGTCTGGCGGCAAGAGACCCAGTACTTC	CASGPPPEPVWRQETQYF
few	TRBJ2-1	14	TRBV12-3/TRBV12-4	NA	TGTGCCAGCAGTTTAGCCCGAAAACACAATGAGCAGTTCTTC	CASSLARKHNEQFF
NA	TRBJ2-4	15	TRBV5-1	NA	TGCGCCAGCAGCTTGGAGGCAGCCAATAAAAACATTCAGTACTTC	CASSLEAANKNIQYF
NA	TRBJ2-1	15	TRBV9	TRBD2	TGTGCCAGCAGCGTAGTTGGGGGGGTTAGAAATGAGCAGTTCTTC	CASSVVGGVRNEQFF
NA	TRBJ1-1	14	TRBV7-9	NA	TGTGCCAGCAGCCAGGGCGATGAAAACACTGAAGCTTTCTTT	CASSQGDENTEAFF
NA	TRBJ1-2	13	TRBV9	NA	TGTGCCAGCAGACCGACTGACATCGCAGGCTACACCTTC	CASRPTDIAGYTF
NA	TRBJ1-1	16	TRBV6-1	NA	TGTGCCAGCATTCCAGCAGGGGTGGATCGCACCGAGGGGGCTTTCTTT	CASIPAGVDRTEGAFF
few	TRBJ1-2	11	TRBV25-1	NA	TGTGCCAGCAGTGTAGGGGTTGGCTACACCTTC	CASSVGVGYTF
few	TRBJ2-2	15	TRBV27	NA	TGTGCCAGCAGTTCCGGACGGGGGGCCACCGGGGAGCTGTTTTTT	CASSSGRGATGELFF
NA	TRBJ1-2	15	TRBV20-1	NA	TGCAGTGCTAGAGGCCCGGGACGCGGAAACTATGGCTACACCTTC	CSARGPGRGNYGYTF
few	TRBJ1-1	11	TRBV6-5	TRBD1	TGTGCCACAGGGGGGACCACTGAAGCTTTCTTT	CATGGTTEAFF
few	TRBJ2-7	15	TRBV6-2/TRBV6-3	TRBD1	TGTGCCAGCATCGACCGGGACAGGAGCTCCTACGAGCAGTACTTC	CASIDRDRSSYEQYF
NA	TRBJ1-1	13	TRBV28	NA	TGTGCCAGCAGTATAGACACGGAGCGGGAAGCTTTCTTT	CASSIDTEREAFF
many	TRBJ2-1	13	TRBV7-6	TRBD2	TGTGCCAGCAATAGCGGGGGACACAATGAGCAGTTCTTC	CASNSGGHNEQFF
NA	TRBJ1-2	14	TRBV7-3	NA	TGTGCCAGCAGCTTCGATAGGGGTTGGGGTGACTACACCTTC	CASSFDRGWGDYTF
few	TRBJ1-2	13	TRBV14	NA	TGTGCCAGCAGCCGACCGAACCTCTATGGCTACACCTTC	CASSRPNLYGYTF
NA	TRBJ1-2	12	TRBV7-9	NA	TGTGCCAGCAGCATCGAAATTAATGGCTACACCTTC	CASSIEINGYTF
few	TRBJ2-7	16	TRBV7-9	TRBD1	TGTGCCAGCAGCTTAGCGTGGGCGGCAGGGGGTGAGGAGCAGTACTTC	CASSLAWAAGGEEQYF
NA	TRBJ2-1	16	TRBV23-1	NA	TGCGCCAGCAGTCAATCGAGGGGAATCCCCTACAATGAGCAGTTCTTC	CASSQSRGIPYNEQFF
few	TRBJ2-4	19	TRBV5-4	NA	TGTGCCAGCAGCTCTCTGCCAGGGGCAAAAGGAAATGGAAAAAACATTCAGTACTTC	CASSSLPGAKGNGKNIQYF
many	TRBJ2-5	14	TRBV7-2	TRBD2	TGTGCCAGCAGCCCCCTAGCGGGGCCGGAGACCCAGTACTTC	CASSPLAGPETQYF
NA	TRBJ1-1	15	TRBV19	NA	TGTGCCAGTAGTCCGTCGACAGTCATGAACACTGAAGCTTTCTTT	CASSPSTVMNTEAFF
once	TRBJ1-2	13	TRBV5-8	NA	TGTGCCAGCAGCTTTGGAGCTGACTATGGCTACACCTTC	CASSFGADYGYTF
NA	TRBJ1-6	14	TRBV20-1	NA	TGCAGTGCTAGAGATTCGGACTCCCCTTCACCCCTCCACTTT	CSARDSDSPSPLHF
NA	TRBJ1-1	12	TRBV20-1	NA	TGCAGTGCTAGTCTAGGTGAACTTCTAGCTTTCTTT	CSASLGELLAFF
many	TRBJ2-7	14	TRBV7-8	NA	TGTGCCAGCAGCTTACAGGACACAGCCTACGAGCAGTACTTC	CASSLQDTAYEQYF
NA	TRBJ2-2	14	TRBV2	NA	TGTGCCAGCAGTGACCCAGGGGATACCGGGGAGCTGTTTTTT	CASSDPGDTGELFF
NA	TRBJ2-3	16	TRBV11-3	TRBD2	TGTGCCAGCAGCTCAACCCTAGCGGGGGAAACGGATACGCAGTATTTT	CASSSTLAGETDTQYF
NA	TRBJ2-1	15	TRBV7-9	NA	TGTGCCAGCAGCCCCATAGGGGGTGCCTACAATGAGCAGTTCTTC	CASSPIGGAYNEQFF
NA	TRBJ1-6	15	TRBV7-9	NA	TGTGCCAGCAGCTGGAGGTCGGGTAATAATTCACCCCTCCACTTT	CASSWRSGNNSPLHF
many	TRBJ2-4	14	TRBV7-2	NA	TGTGCCAGCAGCTTAGATATGGCGGCGGAGATTCAGTACTTC	CASSLDMAAEIQYF
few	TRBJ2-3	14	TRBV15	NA	TGTGCCACCAAGCTGGGACTCTACACAGATACGCAGTATTTT	CATKLGLYTDTQYF
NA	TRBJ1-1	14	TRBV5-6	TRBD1	TGTGCCAGCAGCTTGGCAGGGGGCGAGGGTGAAGCTTTCTTT	CASSLAGGEGEAFF
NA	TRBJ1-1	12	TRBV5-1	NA	TGCGCCAGCAGCAAAGGAAAGACTGAAGCTTTCTTT	CASSKGKTEAFF
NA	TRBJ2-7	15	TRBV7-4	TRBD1	TGTGCCAACAGCACGGGTCAGGGGGCTGGAGACGAGCAGTACTTC	CANSTGQGAGDEQYF
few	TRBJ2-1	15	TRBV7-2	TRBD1	TGTGCCAGCAGCTTCGACAGGGGAGGCTACAATGAGCAGTTCTTC	CASSFDRGGYNEQFF
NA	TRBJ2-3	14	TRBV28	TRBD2	TGTGCCAGCAGTTTCCAGTCCGGGAGGCGGACGCAGTATTTT	CASSFQSGRRTQYF
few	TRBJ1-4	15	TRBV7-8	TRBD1	TGTGCCAGCAGCCCCCGGACAGGGATATTGGAAAAACTGTTTTTT	CASSPRTGILEKLFF
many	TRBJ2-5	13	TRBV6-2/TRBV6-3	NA	TGTGCCAGCAGTTTCCGGGGACCGGAGACCCAGTACTTC	CASSFRGPETQYF
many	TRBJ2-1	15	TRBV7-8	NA	TGTGCCAGCAGCACCCGTAAGAGCTCCTACAATGAGCAGTTCTTC	CASSTRKSSYNEQFF
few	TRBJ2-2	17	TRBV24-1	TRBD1	TGTGCCACCAGTGATTTGCAGACAGGGATGAACACCGGGGAGCTGTTTTTT	CATSDLQTGMNTGELFF
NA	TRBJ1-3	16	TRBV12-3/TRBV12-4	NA	TGTGCCAGCAGTCGAGCTAAAGGGGCGTATGGAAACACCATATATTTT	CASSRAKGAYGNTIYF
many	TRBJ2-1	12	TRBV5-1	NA	TGCGCCAGCAGCTTGTTAAACAATGAGCAGTTCTTC	CASSLLNNEQFF
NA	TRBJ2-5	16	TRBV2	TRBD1	TGTGTCAGCAGCAACTCCAACAGGGGGGCAGAAGAGACCCAGTACTTC	CVSSNSNRGAEETQYF
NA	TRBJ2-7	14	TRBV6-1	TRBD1	TGTGCCAGCAGTGAACTACAGGGGGATTACGAGCAGTACTTC	CASSELQGDYEQYF
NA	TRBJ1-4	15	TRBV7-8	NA	TGTGCCAGCAGCTTAAGAAAACCCGTAAATGAAAAACTGTTTTTT	CASSLRKPVNEKLFF
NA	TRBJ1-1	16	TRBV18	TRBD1	TGTGCCAGCTCACCTGCAATACCCAGGGGGTACACTGAAGCTTTCTTT	CASSPAIPRGYTEAFF
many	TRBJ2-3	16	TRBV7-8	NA	TGTGCCAGCAGCCAGCTCCGGGTCCCGGCGCTCGATACGCAGTATTTT	CASSQLRVPALDTQYF
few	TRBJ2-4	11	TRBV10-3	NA	TGTGCCATCAGTCCCACGGGCATTCAGTACTTC	CAISPTGIQYF
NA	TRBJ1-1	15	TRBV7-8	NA	TGTGCCAGCAGCCGAGACATGGGGCCGAACACTGAAGCTTTCTTT	CASSRDMGPNTEAFF